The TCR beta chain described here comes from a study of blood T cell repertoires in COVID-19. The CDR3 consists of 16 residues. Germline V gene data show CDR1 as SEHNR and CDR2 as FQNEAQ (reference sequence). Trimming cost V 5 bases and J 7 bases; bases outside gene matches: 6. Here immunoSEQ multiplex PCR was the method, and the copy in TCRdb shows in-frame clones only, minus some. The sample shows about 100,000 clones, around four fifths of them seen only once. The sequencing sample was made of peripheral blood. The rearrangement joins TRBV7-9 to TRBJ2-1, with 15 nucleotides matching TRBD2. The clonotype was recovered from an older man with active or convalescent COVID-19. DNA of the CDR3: TGTGCCAGCAGCGACGGACTAGCGGGAGGGCCGAATGAGCAGTTCTTC. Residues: CASSDGLAGGPNEQFF. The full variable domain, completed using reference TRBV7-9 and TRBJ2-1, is DTGVSQNPRHKITKRGQNVTFRCDPISEHNRLYWYRQTLGQGPEFLTYFQNEAQLEKSRLLSDRFSAERPKGSFSTLEIQRTEQGDSAMYLCASSDGLAGGPNEQFFGPGTRLTVL.